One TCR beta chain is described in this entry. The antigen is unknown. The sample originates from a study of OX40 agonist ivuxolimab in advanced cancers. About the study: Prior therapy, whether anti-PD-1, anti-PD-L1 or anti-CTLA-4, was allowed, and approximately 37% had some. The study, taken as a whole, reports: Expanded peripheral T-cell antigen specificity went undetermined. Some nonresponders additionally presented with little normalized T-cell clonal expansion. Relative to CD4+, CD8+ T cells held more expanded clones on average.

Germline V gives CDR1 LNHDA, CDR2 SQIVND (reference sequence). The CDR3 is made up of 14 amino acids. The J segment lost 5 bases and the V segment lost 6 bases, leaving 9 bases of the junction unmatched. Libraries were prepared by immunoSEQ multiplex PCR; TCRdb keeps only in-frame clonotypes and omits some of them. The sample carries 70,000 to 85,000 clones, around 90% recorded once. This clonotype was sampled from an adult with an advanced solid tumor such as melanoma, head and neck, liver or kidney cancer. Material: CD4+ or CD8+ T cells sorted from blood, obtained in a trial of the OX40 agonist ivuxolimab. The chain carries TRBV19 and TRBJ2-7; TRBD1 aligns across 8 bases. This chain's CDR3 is CASSPDRGRNEQYF. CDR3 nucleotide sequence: TGTGCCAGTAGCCCCGACAGGGGCAGAAACGAGCAGTACTTC.